These 9 T cell receptor beta chains came from one sample sequenced in a study of vaccination effects on CD4 cells after COVID-19 (dated by TCRdb to the early 2020s). The ViraFEST assay stimulated PBMC with viral peptide pools and then used TCR sequencing to identify antigen-specific CD4+ T cell clonotypes by expansion. After around 10 days of culture, CD4+ T cells were isolated with the EasySep CD4+ T cell isolation kit. Two doses of either the BNT162b2 or the mRNA-1273 mRNA SARS-CoV-2 vaccine were administered to participants. Their antigens are not known. Receptors were amplified or captured by the immunoSEQ multiplex PCR assay. TCRdb holds this immuneACCESS table with in-frame rearrangements only. Some clones are missing; in checked studies, unresolved V genes explain under half, and the rest has no known cause. This sample is represented by roughly 27,000 clones; 80% to 90% of them were singletons. The leading ten clones occupy over 1.3% of the sample.

The input for sequencing was CD4+ T cells from PBMCs cultured with HCoV-NL63 spike peptides, taken after COVID-19 vaccination. Per the publication, the cell subset or site label means: HCoV-NL63 spike overlapping peptide pool stimulation. The receptor set was obtained from a human donor who received a COVID-19 vaccine. Some clones in this sample may be carry-over from other donors' samples.

To note about this clone: This sample also contains other DNA sequences that code for the same CDR3. The chain carries TRBV7-8 and TRBJ1-1; perhaps TRBD1 as D (6 bases). The CDR3 contains 14 residues. The V gene lost 2 bases and the J gene lost 5 bases, with 12 bases spanning the gap. Germline loops: CDR1 SGHVS, CDR2 FQNEAQ. The CDR3, as DNA: TGTGCCAGCAGCTTAACTAGGCAGGGGACTGAAGCTTTCTTT. Translating gives CASSLTRQGTEAFF.

The genes are TRBV19 and TRBJ1-2; D call uncertain. This CDR3 has 14 residues. Germline CDR1 reads LNHDA; CDR2 reads SQIVND (reference sequence). V was clipped by 5 bases and J by 8 bases, with 18 bases between them. DNA of the CDR3: TGTGCCAGTAGTCCCGGGCTGGACGGTTGGGGCTACACCTTC. This gives the protein CASSPGLDGWGYTF.

J is TRBJ1-6 and V is TRBV9, with D possibly TRBD1 on 6 matching bases. The V end lost 4 bases, the J end lost 7 bases, and 15 bases lay between the germline ends. The CDR3 has 15 amino acids. Per the germline V gene, CDR1 is SGDLS and CDR2 is YYNGEE. CDR3 in amino acids: CASSPQGLGNSPLHF. The CDR3 bases are TGTGCCAGCAGCCCTCAGGGGCTCGGGAATTCACCCCTCCACTTT.

The genes are TRBV7-8 and TRBJ1-2; 7 nucleotides agree with TRBD1. The germline V gene has CDR1 SGHVS and CDR2 FQNEAQ. The junction had 10 bases not matched to a gene; V was cut back by 5 bases and J by 4 bases. The CDR3 contains 15 residues. CDR3 loop: CASSARDRGTYGYTF. CDR3 DNA: TGTGCCAGCAGCGCGCGGGACAGAGGTACCTATGGCTACACCTTC.

There are a few counts of this clone. This rearrangement joins TRBV6-2 or TRBV6-3 to TRBJ1-6; D gene uncertain. CDR3 length equals 13 residues. V shed 4 bases and J shed 6 bases, with 7 bases lying between them. The germline gives CDR1 MNHEY, CDR2 SVGEGT. Here the CDR3 reads CASSWARNSPLHF. DNA of the CDR3: TGTGCCAGCAGTTGGGCCCGTAATTCACCCCTCCACTTT.

This clone was observed a handful of times. The CDR3 DNA reads TGTGCCAGCGGGAGGGGGCAGGGGGATACTGAAGCTTTCTTT. Translation gives CASGRGQGDTEAFF. This chain links TRBV2 with TRBJ1-1; 7 bases agree with TRBD1. Germline-derived CDR1 and CDR2 are SNHLY and FYNNEI. J gave up 5 bases and V 8 bases, and 11 bases lay outside the gene matches. The CDR3 spans 14 residues. The entire variable domain, with the rest obtained from reference TRBV2 and TRBJ1-1, is as follows: EPEVTQTPSHQVTQMGQEVILRCVPISNHLYFYWYRQILGQKVEFLVSFYNNEISEKSEIFDDQFSVERPDGSNFTLKIRSTKLEDSAMYFCASGRGQGDTEAFFGQGTRLTVV.

This clone has just one count. This rearrangement joins TRBV5-4 to TRBJ1-4; TRBD1 matches 9 bases. CDR1 and CDR2 from the germline V gene are SGHNT and YYREEE (reference sequence). The CDR3 covers 17 residues. V trimming: 2 bases; J trimming: 0 bases; junction bases outside the gene matches: 5. The CDR3 coding sequence is TGTGCCAGCAGCTTACAGGGGGCATCTTCAACTAATGAAAAACTGTTTTTT. Encoded protein: CASSLQGASSTNEKLFF.

The V gene is TRBV7-2, the J gene TRBJ2-1, with D possibly TRBD2 on 6 matching bases. The CDR3 loop spans 17 amino acids. V was pared by 5 bases and J by 3 bases, with 20 bases between. Germline values: CDR1 SGHTA, CDR2 FQGNSA. CDR3 nucleotide sequence: TGTGCCAGCAGCCAAATGGGCGCGGGGACTCTCTACAATGAGCAGTTCTTC. This gives the protein CASSQMGAGTLYNEQFF. Complete variable domain (other parts from reference TRBV7-2 and TRBJ2-1): GAGVSQSPSNKVTEKGKDVELRCDPISGHTALYWYRQSLGQGLEFLIYFQGNSAPDKSGLPSDRFSAERTGGSVSTLTIQRTQQEDSAVYLCASSQMGAGTLYNEQFFGPGTRLTVL.

J is TRBJ1-1 and V is TRBV5-6; 8 bases are shared with TRBD1. This CDR3 comprises 15 residues. The V gene's germline CDR1 is SGHDT and CDR2 YYEEEE. V was pared by 3 bases and J by 5 bases, with 9 bases of the junction left unmatched. The DNA for the CDR3 is TGTGCCAGCAGCTCGTTGGCAGGGGGCCAGACTGAAGCTTTCTTT. Translation: CASSSLAGGQTEAFF.